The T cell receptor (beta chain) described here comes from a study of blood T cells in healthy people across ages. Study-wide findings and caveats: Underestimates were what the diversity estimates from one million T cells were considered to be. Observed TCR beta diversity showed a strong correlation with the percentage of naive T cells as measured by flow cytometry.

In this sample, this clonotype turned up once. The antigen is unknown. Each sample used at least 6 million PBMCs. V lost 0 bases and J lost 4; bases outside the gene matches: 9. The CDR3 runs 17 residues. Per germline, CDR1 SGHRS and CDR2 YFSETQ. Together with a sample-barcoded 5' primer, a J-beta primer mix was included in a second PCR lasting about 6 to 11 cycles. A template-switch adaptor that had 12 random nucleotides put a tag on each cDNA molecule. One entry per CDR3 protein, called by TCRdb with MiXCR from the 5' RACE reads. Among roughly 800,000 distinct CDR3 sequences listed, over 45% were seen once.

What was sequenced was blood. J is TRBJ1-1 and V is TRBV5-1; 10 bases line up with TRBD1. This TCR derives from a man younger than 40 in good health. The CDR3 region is CASSLAFGTGESTEAFF. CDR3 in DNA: TGCGCCAGCAGCTTGGCCTTCGGGACAGGGGAGTCCACTGAAGCTTTCTTT. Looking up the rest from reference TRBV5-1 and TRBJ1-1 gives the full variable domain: KAGVTQTPRYLIKTRGQQVTLSCSPISGHRSVSWYQQTPGQGLQFLFEYFSETQRNKGNFPGRFSGRQFSNSRSEMNVSTLELGDSALYLCASSLAFGTGESTEAFFGQGTRLTVV.